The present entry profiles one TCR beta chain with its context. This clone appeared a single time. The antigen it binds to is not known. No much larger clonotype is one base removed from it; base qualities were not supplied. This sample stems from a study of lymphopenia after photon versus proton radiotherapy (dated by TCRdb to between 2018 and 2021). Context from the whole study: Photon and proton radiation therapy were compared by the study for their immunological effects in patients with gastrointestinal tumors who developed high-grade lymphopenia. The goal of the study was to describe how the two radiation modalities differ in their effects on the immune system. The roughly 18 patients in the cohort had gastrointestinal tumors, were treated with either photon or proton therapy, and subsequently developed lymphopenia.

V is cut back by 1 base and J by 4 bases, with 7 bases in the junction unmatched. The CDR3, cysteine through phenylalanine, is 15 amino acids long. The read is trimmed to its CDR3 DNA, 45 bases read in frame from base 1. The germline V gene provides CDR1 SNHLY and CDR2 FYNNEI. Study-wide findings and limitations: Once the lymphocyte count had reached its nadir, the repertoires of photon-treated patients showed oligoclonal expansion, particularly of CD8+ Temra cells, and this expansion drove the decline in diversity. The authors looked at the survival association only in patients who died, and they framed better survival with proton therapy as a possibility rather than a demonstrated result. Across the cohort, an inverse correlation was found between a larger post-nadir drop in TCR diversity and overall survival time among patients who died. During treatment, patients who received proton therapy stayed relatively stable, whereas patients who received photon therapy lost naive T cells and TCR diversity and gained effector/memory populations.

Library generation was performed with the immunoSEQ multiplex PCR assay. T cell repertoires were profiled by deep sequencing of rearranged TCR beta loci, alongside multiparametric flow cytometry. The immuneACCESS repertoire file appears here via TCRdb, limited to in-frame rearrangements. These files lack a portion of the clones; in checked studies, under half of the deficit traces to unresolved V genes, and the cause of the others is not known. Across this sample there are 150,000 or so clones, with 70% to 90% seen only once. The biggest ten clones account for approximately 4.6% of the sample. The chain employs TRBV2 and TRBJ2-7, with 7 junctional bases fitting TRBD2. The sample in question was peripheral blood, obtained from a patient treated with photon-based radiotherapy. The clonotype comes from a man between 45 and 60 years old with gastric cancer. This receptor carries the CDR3 CASSEGGASGYEQYF. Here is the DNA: TGTGCCAGCAGTGAAGGGGGTGCTAGCGGTTACGAGCAGTACTTC.